In its sample, the clone carrying this TCR beta chain was seen many times. What it recognizes is unknown. These data belong to a study of T cell repertoires in cytomegalovirus infection. CDR1 SGHVS and CDR2 FNYEAQ come from the germline V gene. V shed 6 bases and J shed 2 bases, with 10 bases lying between them. CDR3 length: 13 residues. MiXCR was run by TCRdb on the reads, yielding one entry per CDR3 protein. The sample has hundreds of thousands of distinct CDR3 sequences, 25% to 35% seen once. This chain uses TRBV7-6 with TRBJ1-2; D unclear. The material was cultured PBMCs, obtained from culture after CMV antigen stimulation. This clonotype originated in a human donor in good health (CMV status not recorded). Some clones in this sample may be carry-over from other donors' samples. The CDR3 is CASRPHPNYGYTF. CDR3 nucleotide sequence: TGTGCCAGCAGACCGCACCCCAACTATGGCTACACCTTC.